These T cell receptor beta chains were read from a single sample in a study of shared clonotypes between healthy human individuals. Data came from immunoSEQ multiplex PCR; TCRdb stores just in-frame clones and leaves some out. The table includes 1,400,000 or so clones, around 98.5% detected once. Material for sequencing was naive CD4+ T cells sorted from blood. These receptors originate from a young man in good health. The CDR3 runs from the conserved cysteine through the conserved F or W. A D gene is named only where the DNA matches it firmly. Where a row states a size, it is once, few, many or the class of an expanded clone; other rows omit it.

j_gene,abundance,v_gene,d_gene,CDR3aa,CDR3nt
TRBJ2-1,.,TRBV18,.,CASSPPGSYNEQFF,TGTGCCAGCTCACCACCCGGTTCCTACAATGAGCAGTTCTTC
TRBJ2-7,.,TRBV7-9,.,CASSDSEVWGYEQYF,TGTGCCAGCAGCGATAGCGAGGTATGGGGCTACGAGCAGTACTTC
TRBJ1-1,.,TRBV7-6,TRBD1,CASSLALWTGTNTEAFF,TGTGCCAGCAGCTTAGCGCTATGGACAGGGACGAACACTGAAGCTTTCTTT
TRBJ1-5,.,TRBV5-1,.,CASAADGRFNQPQHF,TGCGCCAGCGCCGCAGACGGACGGTTCAATCAGCCCCAGCATTTT
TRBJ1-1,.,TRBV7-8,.,CASSLARGSFTTEAFF,TGTGCCAGCAGCTTAGCTCGGGGGAGTTTCACCACTGAAGCTTTCTTT
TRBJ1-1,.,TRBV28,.,CASSLRSLGNTEAFF,TGTGCCAGCAGTTTAAGGTCGCTGGGAAACACTGAAGCTTTCTTT
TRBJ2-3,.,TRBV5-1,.,CASSPQVTSTDTQYF,TGCGCCAGCAGCCCCCAGGTTACGAGCACAGATACGCAGTATTTT
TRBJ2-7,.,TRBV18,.,CASSPRLNSYEQYF,TGTGCCAGCTCACCACGACTAAACTCCTACGAGCAGTACTTC
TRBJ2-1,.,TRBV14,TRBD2,CASSLRESSYNEQFF,TGTGCCAGCAGCCTGCGGGAGAGCTCCTACAATGAGCAGTTCTTC
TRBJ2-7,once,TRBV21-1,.,CASSKDRGLWVSYEQYF,TGTGCCAGCAGCAAGGACAGGGGGCTCTGGGTTTCCTACGAGCAGTACTTC
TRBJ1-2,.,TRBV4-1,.,CASSQVEQSYGYTF,TGCGCCAGCAGCCAAGTAGAACAGAGCTATGGCTACACCTTC
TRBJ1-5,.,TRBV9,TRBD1,CASSGTGAQGQPQHF,TGTGCCAGCAGCGGGACAGGGGCCCAGGGTCAGCCCCAGCATTTT
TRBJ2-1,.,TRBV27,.,CASSLFDTINEQFF,TGTGCCAGCAGTTTATTTGACACGATCAATGAGCAGTTCTTC
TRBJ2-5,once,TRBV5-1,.,CASSLGFGETQYF,TGCGCCAGCAGCTTAGGTTTCGGAGAGACCCAGTACTTC
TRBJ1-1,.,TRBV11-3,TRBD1,CASGTGNTEAFF,TGTGCCAGCGGGACAGGGAACACTGAAGCTTTCTTT
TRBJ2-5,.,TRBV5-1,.,CASSPGGWETQYF,TGCGCCAGCAGCCCTGGGGGTTGGGAGACCCAGTACTTC